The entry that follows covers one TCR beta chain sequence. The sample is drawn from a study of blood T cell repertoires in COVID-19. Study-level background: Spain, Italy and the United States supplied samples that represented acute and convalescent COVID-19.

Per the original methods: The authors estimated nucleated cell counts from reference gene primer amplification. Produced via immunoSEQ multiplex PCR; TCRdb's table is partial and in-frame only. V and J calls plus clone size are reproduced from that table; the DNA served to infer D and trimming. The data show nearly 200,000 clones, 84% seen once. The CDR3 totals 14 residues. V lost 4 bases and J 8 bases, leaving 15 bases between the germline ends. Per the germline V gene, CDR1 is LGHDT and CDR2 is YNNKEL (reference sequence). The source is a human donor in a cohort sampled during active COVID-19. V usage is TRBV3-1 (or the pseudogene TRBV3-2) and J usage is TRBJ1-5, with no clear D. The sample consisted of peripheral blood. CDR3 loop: CASSRRGTTEPQHF. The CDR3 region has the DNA TGTGCCAGCAGCCGCCGGGGTACTACAGAGCCCCAGCATTTT.